The 19 T cell receptor beta chains listed next were all sequenced from one sample in a study of blood T cell repertoires in COVID-19. Profiling relied on immunoSEQ multiplex PCR, and the TCRdb table lists in-frame clones only, not all of them. The sample consists of about 290,000 clones, roughly nine tenths of them appearing once. The sequencing sample was made of peripheral blood. Receptors originate from a woman in her twenties or thirties with COVID-19, enrolled during active disease.

V and J are TRBV15 and TRBJ2-1; 8 nucleotides line up with TRBD2. There are 14 residues in the CDR3. The trim removed 5 bases at V and 3 bases at J, leaving 3 bases unmatched. Germline CDR1 is LNHNV and CDR2 is YYDKDF (reference sequence). Here the CDR3 reads CATSVGLDYNEQFF. The CDR3 bases are TGTGCCACCAGCGTGGGACTAGACTACAATGAGCAGTTCTTC. Together with reference TRBV15 and TRBJ2-1, the CDR3 gives the full variable domain: DAMVIQNPRYQVTQFGKPVTLSCSQTLNHNVMYWYQQKSSQAPKLLFHYYDKDFNNEADTPDNFQSRRPNTSFCFLDIRSPGLGDTAMYLCATSVGLDYNEQFFGPGTRLTVL.

DNA for the CDR3: TGCGCCGCGGGAGAAGCCAAAAACATTCAGTACTTC. It yields the protein CAAGEAKNIQYF. The rearrangement links TRBV23-1 to TRBJ2-4, with 7 positions matching TRBD2. TRBV23-1 is designated an ORF whose function remains uncertain. This CDR3 is built from 12 residues. The ends lost 11 bases at V and 0 bases at J; junction bases unmatched: 1.

The chain couples TRBV7-2 to TRBJ1-2, with D possibly TRBD1 on 5 matching bases. Trimming left V 0 bases short and J 7 bases short, with 9 bases between. The CDR3 spans 13 residues. Germline lookup yields CDR1 SGHTA and CDR2 FQGNSA. The CDR3 loop is CASSLAREGGYTF. CDR3 in DNA: TGTGCCAGCAGCTTAGCCAGGGAGGGTGGCTACACCTTC.

V is TRBV5-6 and J is TRBJ2-1; D is perhaps TRBD2 (6 bases). There are 13 residues in the CDR3. Trimming pared 2 bases from V and 8 bases from J, leaving 11 bases between. Germline V gives CDR1 SGHDT, CDR2 YYEEEE. The CDR3 loop is CASSFGGYDEQFF. CDR3 DNA sequence: TGTGCCAGCAGCTTTGGGGGGTACGATGAGCAGTTCTTC.

The chain carries TRBV18 and TRBJ2-3; the D gene is possibly TRBD2 (7 bases). Germline values: CDR1 KGHSH, CDR2 LQKENI. The CDR3 length is 14 residues. With 4 bases removed from V and 6 bases from J, the gap between germline ends came to 14 bases. The CDR3 region has the DNA TGTGCCAGCTCACTGGGGGGGCCTAGCGATACGCAGTATTTT. Protein sequence: CASSLGGPSDTQYF.

Only a few counts were recorded for this clone. The chain is built from TRBV28 and TRBJ1-1; the match to TRBD1 covers 9 bases. Looked up from germline, CDR1 is MDHEN and CDR2 is SYDVKM. V lost 6 bases, J lost 4 bases, and 9 bases stayed unmatched. The CDR3 sequence is 15 residues long. CDR3 in DNA: TGTGCCAGCAGACTCTCCGGGACAGGGATCACTGAAGCTTTCTTT. Residues: CASRLSGTGITEAFF. Variable domain in full (rest from reference TRBV28 and TRBJ1-1): DVKVTQSSRYLVKRTGEKVFLECVQDMDHENMFWYRQDPGLGLRLIYFSYDVKMKEKGDIPEGYSVSREKKERFSLILESASTNQTSMYLCASRLSGTGITEAFFGQGTRLTVV.

The chain couples TRBV5-3 to TRBJ2-5, with 8 bases that match TRBD2. TRBV5-3 is an ORF for which the function is uncertain. The V and J ends lost 4 bases and 6 bases, in that order; junction bases with no gene match: 11. CDR3 length equals 15 residues. CDR3 DNA: TGTGCCAGAAGCCTCTATTCGGGGGGGGCAAAGACCCAGTACTTC. This codes for CARSLYSGGAKTQYF.

The chain is built from TRBV5-1 and TRBJ2-7; D possibly corresponds to TRBD1 (6 bases). Germline V gene data show CDR1 as SGHRS and CDR2 as YFSETQ. Trimming took 0 bases from V and 4 from J, leaving 17 bases between them. The CDR3 covers 16 residues. CDR3 bases: TGCGCCAGCAGCTTGGTGGGGCCCCTACAGGGATACGAGCAGTACTTC. This encodes CASSLVGPLQGYEQYF.

The genes are TRBV6-1 and TRBJ1-5; D remains unclear. The V and J ends lost 1 base and 7 bases respectively, with 11 bases between them. The CDR3 spans 14 residues. Germline V CDR1 and CDR2: MNHNS, SASEGT. The CDR3 bases are TGTGCCAGCAGTGAAGTGCAAGGCGGCCAGCCCCAGCATTTT. Translation gives CASSEVQGGQPQHF.

The chain joins TRBV5-1 to TRBJ1-2; TRBD1 matches at 10 bases. The CDR3 has 13 amino acids. V lost 2 bases and J lost 8; bases outside the gene matches: 3. Germline V gene data show CDR1 as SGHRS and CDR2 as YFSETQ. CDR3 loop: CASSFGTGVGYTF. DNA for the CDR3: TGCGCCAGCAGCTTTGGGACAGGGGTCGGCTACACCTTC.

The gene calls are TRBV5-6 and TRBJ1-1, with 7 nucleotides matching TRBD1. CDR3 length: 14 residues. Trimming took 3 bases from V and 4 from J; bases not matched to a gene: 6. The germline CDR1 and CDR2 sequences are SGHDT and YYEEEE. In nucleotides, the CDR3 is TGTGCCAGCAGCTCAGGGGGGATTTTCACTGAAGCTTTCTTT. Amino acids: CASSSGGIFTEAFF.

The chain is built from TRBV2 and TRBJ1-4, with D unclear. V lost 8 bases, J lost 1 base, and 11 bases lay in between. The V gene's germline CDR1 is SNHLY and CDR2 FYNNEI. The CDR3 totals 14 residues. For the CDR3, the DNA is TGTGCCAGCGTACCGGTTATAACTAATGAAAAACTGTTTTTT. Translated: CASVPVITNEKLFF. Complete variable domain (other parts from reference TRBV2 and TRBJ1-4): EPEVTQTPSHQVTQMGQEVILRCVPISNHLYFYWYRQILGQKVEFLVSFYNNEISEKSEIFDDQFSVERPDGSNFTLKIRSTKLEDSAMYFCASVPVITNEKLFFGSGTQLSVL.

The chain is built from TRBV5-4 and TRBJ1-2; D is possibly TRBD1 (5 bases). The germline V gene has CDR1 SGHNT and CDR2 YYREEE (reference sequence). The germline V and J ends were trimmed by 5 bases and 4 bases, with 21 bases remaining between them. The CDR3 is made up of 16 amino acids. CDR3 nucleotide sequence: TGTGCCAGCAGGGGGGGGACGGACCGAGACCTCTATGGCTACACCTTC. Translation: CASRGGTDRDLYGYTF.

The CDR3 loop is CASSRGVVLLGRDEQFF. The CDR3, as DNA: TGCGCCAGCAGCCGAGGAGTCGTCCTTCTAGGCAGGGATGAGCAGTTCTTC. The V call is TRBV4-1, the J call TRBJ2-1; a weak D match, TRBD1 (5 bases). This CDR3 spans 17 amino acids. In germline, CDR1 is MGHRA, CDR2 YSYEKL. The V and J ends lost 4 bases and 8 bases respectively, with 24 bases between them.

This chain connects TRBV5-4 to TRBJ1-2; TRBD1 agrees at 7 bases. CDR1 and CDR2 from the germline V gene are SGHNT and YYREEE (reference sequence). This CDR3 is 16 amino acids long. Trimming cost V 3 bases and J 4 bases; bases outside gene matches: 12. The CDR3 loop is CASSSRTGFEAYGYTF. In DNA, the CDR3 is TGTGCCAGCAGCTCCAGGACAGGATTCGAAGCCTATGGCTACACCTTC.

The V gene is TRBV2, the J gene TRBJ2-1; 9 bases map to TRBD2. Per the germline V gene, CDR1 is SNHLY and CDR2 is FYNNEI. CDR3 length equals 15 residues. Trimming at V came to 6 bases and at J to 3 bases, leaving 6 bases not matched to a gene. The CDR3: CASSATSGNYNEQFF. The DNA of the CDR3 is TGTGCCAGCAGCGCGACTAGCGGTAACTACAATGAGCAGTTCTTC.

The V and J genes are TRBV7-6 and TRBJ2-5; a possible D gene is TRBD2 (6 bases). Germline V gives CDR1 SGHVS, CDR2 FNYEAQ. V dropped 4 bases and J dropped 7 bases, with 22 bases sitting between them. The CDR3 has 16 residues. CDR3 sequence: CASSSRTNPGSGTQYF. The CDR3 DNA is TGTGCCAGCAGCTCTAGGACTAACCCAGGTAGTGGGACCCAGTACTTC.

The chain couples TRBV10-2 to TRBJ1-1; 9 positions match TRBD1. CDR1 is WSHSY, CDR2 SAAADI, per germline. V shed 10 bases and J 6 bases; nucleotides not matched to a gene: 9. There are 13 residues in the CDR3. The CDR3 region has the DNA TGCGCCATTTGGACAGGGGCCACCGCTGAAGCTTTCTTT. Translated, it gives CAIWTGATAEAFF.

This chain joins TRBV19 and TRBJ2-1; D gene ambiguous. V was cut by 5 bases and J by 7 bases, with 12 bases left in between. CDR3 length: 13 amino acids. Germline CDR1 LNHDA, CDR2 SQIVND (reference sequence). The CDR3 reads CASSVAMENEQFF. The CDR3 bases are TGTGCCAGTAGTGTAGCCATGGAGAATGAGCAGTTCTTC.